A selection of T cell receptor beta chains follows, all from one sample in a study of regulatory T cells in long-lasting Graves disease. TCRdb ran MiXCR on the multiplex PCR reads and lists one entry per CDR3 protein. The sample records about 240,000 distinct CDR3 sequences, 20% to 25% being singletons. The source material was peripheral blood mononuclear cells (PBMCs), sampled at new diagnosis, from a patient treated with antithyroid drugs. The origin of the receptors is a female donor with Graves disease. The CDR3 runs from the conserved cysteine through the conserved F or W.

CATSRGVGSYNEQFF	TRBJ2-1	TRBV15
CAWSVFSREPQHF	TRBJ1-5	TRBV30
CASSPGDHTQYF	TRBJ2-3	TRBV12-3/TRBV12-4
CASSEFKGNGYEQYF	TRBJ2-7	TRBV12-3/TRBV12-4
CASSRTSEYEQYF	TRBJ2-7	TRBV7-2
CASSLDEGLAGIPYEQYF	TRBJ2-7	TRBV28
CASSRGRKEYF	TRBJ2-7	TRBV28
CASSFGVTGELFF	TRBJ2-2	TRBV12-3/TRBV12-4
CASRNPGTGFDEQYF	TRBJ2-7	TRBV5-1
CASSVAGTGFNQPQHF	TRBJ1-5	TRBV27
CASTLATGTGNYGYTF	TRBJ1-2	TRBV2
CASSLGSRGSGNTIYF	TRBJ1-3	TRBV7-6
CASSPAGGEPEQYF	TRBJ2-7	TRBV6-4
CASSPRLGGRGELFF	TRBJ2-2	TRBV12-3/TRBV12-4
CSASSGVGDTQYF	TRBJ2-3	TRBV20-1
CSAGGRGSGANVLTF	TRBJ2-6	TRBV20-1
CASRSGPNSYEQYF	TRBJ2-7	TRBV28
CASSSPGQGNEQYF	TRBJ2-7	TRBV7-2
CASSPSYNSPLHF	TRBJ1-6	TRBV18
CSARAGVAYNEQFF	TRBJ2-1	TRBV20-1
CASSMREGVGELFF	TRBJ2-2	TRBV19
CASSWGSSTDTQYF	TRBJ2-3	TRBV6-5
CASSVVLAGNEQFF	TRBJ2-1	TRBV9
CASNPTGSNQPQHF	TRBJ1-5	TRBV19
CASSRGAGTANTGELFF	TRBJ2-2	TRBV6-1
CASSGSNAETQYF	TRBJ2-5	TRBV7-3
CASSQDRVGGYTF	TRBJ1-2	TRBV5-6
CSVRTSKGLTDTQYF	TRBJ2-3	TRBV20-1
CASSELTGGNAFF	TRBJ1-1	TRBV6-1
CAWRGPGLAGLSGANVLTF	TRBJ2-6	TRBV30
CASSPEQGSTGELFF	TRBJ2-2	TRBV5-1
CASSLASGNRDEQYF	TRBJ2-7	TRBV7-2
CASRKQDAEAFF	TRBJ1-1	TRBV5-1